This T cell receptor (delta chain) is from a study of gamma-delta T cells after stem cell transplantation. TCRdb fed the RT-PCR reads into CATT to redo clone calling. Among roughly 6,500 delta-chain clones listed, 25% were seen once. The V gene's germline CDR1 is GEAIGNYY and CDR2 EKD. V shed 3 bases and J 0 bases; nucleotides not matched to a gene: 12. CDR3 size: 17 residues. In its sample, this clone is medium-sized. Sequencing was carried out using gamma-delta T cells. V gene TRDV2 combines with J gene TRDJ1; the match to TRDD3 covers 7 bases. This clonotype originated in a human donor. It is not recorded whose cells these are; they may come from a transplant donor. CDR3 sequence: CACDVLGRGLYTDKLIF. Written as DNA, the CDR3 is TGTGCCTGTGACGTACTGGGGAGAGGGCTGTACACCGATAAACTCATCTTT.